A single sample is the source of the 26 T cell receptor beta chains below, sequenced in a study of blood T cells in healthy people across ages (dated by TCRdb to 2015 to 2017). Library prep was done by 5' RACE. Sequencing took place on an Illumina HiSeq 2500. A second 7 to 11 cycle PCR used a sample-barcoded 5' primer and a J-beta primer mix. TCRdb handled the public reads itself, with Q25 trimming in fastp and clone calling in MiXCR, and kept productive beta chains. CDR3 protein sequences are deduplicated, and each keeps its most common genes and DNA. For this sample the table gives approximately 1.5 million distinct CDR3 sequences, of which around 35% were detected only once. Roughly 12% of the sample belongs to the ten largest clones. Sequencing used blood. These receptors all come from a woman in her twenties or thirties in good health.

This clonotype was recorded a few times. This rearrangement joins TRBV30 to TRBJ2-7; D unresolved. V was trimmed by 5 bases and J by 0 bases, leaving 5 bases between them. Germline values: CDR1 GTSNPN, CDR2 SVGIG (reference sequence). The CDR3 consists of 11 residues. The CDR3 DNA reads TGTGCCTGGGCATCCTCCTACGAGCAGTACTTC. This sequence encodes CAWASSYEQYF. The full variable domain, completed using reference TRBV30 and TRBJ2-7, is SQTIHQWPATLVQPVGSPLSLECTVEGTSNPNLYWYRQAAGRGLQLLFYSVGIGQISSEVPQNLSASRPQDRQFILSSKKLLLSDSGFYLCAWASSYEQYFGPGTRLTVT.

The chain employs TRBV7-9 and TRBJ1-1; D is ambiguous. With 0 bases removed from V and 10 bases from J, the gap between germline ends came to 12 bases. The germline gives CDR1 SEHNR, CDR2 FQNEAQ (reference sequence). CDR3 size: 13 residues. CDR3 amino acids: CASSLAIESPAFF. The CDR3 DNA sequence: TGTGCCAGCAGCTTAGCGATAGAATCACCAGCTTTCTTT. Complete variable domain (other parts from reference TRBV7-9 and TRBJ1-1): DTGVSQNPRHKITKRGQNVTFRCDPISEHNRLYWYRQTLGQGPEFLTYFQNEAQLEKSRLLSDRFSAERPKGSFSTLEIQRTEQGDSAMYLCASSLAIESPAFFGQGTRLTVV.

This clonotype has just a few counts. The DNA of the CDR3 is TGTGCCAGCAGCTTAGGGGCCGGGACAGGGGGCGAGAATGAGCAGTTCTTC. Protein product: CASSLGAGTGGENEQFF. V is TRBV11-2 and J is TRBJ2-1, with 12 bases fitting TRBD1. CDR3 size: 17 residues. Germline trimming cut 1 base from V and 7 bases from J; bases unmatched to any gene: 8. The germline V gene encodes CDR1 SGHAT and CDR2 FQNNGV. Filled out from reference TRBV11-2 and TRBJ2-1, the complete variable domain reads EAGVAQSPRYKIIEKRQSVAFWCNPISGHATLYWYQQILGQGPKLLIQFQNNGVVDDSQLPKDRFSAERLKGVDSTLKIQPAKLEDSAVYLCASSLGAGTGGENEQFFGPGTRLTVL.

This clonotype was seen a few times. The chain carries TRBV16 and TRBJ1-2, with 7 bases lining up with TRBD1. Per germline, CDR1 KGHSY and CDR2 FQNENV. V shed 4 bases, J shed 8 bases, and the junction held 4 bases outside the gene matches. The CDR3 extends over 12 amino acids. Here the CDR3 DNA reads TGTGCCAGCAGCCGGACAGGTGGGGGCTACACCTTC. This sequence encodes CASSRTGGGYTF.

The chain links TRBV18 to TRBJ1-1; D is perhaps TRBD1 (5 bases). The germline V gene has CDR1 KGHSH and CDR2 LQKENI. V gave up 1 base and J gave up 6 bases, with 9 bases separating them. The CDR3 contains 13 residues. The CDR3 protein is CASSPQGRAEAFF. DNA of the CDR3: TGTGCCAGCTCACCACAGGGGAGGGCTGAAGCTTTCTTT.

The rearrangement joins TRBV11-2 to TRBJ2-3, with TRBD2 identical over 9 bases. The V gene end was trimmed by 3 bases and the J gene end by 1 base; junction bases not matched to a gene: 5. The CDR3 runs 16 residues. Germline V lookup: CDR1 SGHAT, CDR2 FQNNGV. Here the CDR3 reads CASSLELAGRTDTQYF. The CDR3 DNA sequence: TGTGCCAGCAGCTTGGAACTAGCGGGCCGCACAGATACGCAGTATTTT.

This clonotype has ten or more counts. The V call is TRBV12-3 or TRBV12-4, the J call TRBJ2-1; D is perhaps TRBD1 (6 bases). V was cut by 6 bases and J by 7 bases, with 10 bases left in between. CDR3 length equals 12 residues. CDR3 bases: TGTGCCAGCAGAGCACAGGGAAATGAGCAGTTCTTC. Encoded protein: CASRAQGNEQFF.

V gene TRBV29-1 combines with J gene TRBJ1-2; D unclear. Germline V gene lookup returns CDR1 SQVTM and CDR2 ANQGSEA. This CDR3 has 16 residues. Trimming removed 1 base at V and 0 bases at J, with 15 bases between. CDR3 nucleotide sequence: TGCAGCGTTGAAGTGTTATTGTCGACCACTAACTATGGCTACACCTTC. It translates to CSVEVLLSTTNYGYTF.

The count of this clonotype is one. CDR3 in amino acids: CASSQQAGTAFYGYTF. The CDR3 DNA reads TGTGCCAGCAGCCAGCAGGCGGGGACAGCATTCTATGGCTACACCTTC. This chain joins TRBV7-9 and TRBJ1-2, with 7 bases identical to TRBD1. There are 16 residues in the CDR3. The germline gives CDR1 SEHNR, CDR2 FQNEAQ (reference sequence). The V segment lost 5 bases and the J segment 4 bases; nucleotides outside the gene matches: 13.

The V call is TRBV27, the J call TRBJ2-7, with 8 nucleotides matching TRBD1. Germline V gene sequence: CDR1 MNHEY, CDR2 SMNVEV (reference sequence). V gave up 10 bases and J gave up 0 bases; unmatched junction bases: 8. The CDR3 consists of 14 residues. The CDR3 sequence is CANSVGQGSYEQYF. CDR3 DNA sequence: TGTGCCAACAGCGTAGGACAGGGCTCCTACGAGCAGTACTTC.

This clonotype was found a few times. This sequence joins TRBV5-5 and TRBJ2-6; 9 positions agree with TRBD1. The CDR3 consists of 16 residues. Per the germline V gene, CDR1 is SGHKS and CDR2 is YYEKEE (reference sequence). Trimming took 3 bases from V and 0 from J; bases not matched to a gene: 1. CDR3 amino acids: CASSWGQGSGANVLTF. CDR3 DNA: TGTGCCAGCAGCTGGGGACAGGGCTCTGGGGCCAACGTCCTGACTTTC.

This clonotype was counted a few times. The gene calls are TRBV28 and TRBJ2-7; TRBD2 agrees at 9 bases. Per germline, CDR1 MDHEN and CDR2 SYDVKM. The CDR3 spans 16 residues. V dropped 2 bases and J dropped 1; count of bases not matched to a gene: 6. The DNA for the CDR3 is TGTGCCAGCAGTTTAGATAGCGGGAGATGGTCCTACGAGCAGTACTTC. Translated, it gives CASSLDSGRWSYEQYF.

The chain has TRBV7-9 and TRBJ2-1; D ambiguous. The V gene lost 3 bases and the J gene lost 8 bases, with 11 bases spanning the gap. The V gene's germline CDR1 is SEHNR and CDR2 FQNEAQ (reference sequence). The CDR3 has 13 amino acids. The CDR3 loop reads CASSFELRDEQFF. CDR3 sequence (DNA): TGTGCCAGCAGCTTCGAGTTAAGGGATGAGCAGTTCTTC.

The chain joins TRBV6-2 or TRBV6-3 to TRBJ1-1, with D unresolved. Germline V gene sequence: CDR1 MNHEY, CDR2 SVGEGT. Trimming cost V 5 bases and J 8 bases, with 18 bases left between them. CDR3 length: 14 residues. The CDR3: CASSPALSLLEAFF. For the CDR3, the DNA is TGTGCCAGCAGTCCAGCCCTAAGTCTGCTCGAAGCTTTCTTT.

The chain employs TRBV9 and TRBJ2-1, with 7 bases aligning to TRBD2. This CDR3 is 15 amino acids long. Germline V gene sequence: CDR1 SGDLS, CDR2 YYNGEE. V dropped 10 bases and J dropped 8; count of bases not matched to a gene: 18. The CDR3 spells CAASNGAGAVDEQFF. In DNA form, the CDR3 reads TGTGCCGCCAGCAATGGGGCGGGAGCCGTCGATGAGCAGTTCTTC.

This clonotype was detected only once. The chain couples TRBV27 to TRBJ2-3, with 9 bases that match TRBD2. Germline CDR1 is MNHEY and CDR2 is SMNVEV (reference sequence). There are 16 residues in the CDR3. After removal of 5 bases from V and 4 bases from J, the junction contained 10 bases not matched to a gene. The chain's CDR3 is CASSRLRREGADTQYF. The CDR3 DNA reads TGTGCCAGCAGTCGCCTGCGGCGGGAGGGCGCAGATACGCAGTATTTT.

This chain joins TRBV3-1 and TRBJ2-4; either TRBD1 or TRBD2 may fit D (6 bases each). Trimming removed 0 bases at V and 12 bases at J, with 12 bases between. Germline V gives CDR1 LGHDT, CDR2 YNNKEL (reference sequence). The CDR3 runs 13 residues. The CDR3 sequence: CASSQEGGGSQYF. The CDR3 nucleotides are TGTGCCAGCAGCCAAGAAGGAGGGGGGAGTCAGTACTTC. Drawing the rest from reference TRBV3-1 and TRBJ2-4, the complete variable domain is DTAVSQTPKYLVTQMGNDKSIKCEQNLGHDTMYWYKQDSKKFLKIMFSYNNKELIINETVPNRFSPKSPDKAHLNLHINSLELGDSAVYFCASSQEGGGSQYFGAGTRLSVL.

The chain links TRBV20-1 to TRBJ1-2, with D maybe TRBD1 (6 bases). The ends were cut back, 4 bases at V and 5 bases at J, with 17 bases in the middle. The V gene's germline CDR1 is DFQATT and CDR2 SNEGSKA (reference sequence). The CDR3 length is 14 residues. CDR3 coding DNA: TGCAGTGCTACCCCGGGGGCCCTAACGTATGGCTACACCTTC. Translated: CSATPGALTYGYTF.

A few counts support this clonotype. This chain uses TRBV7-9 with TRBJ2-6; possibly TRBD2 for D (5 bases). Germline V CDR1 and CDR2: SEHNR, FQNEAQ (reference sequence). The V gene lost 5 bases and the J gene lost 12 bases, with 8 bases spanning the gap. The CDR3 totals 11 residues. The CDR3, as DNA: TGTGCCAGCAGCCCGGGGTTCGTCCTGACTTTC. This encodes CASSPGFVLTF.

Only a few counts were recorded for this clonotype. CDR3 in amino acids: CSARTGGLGNQPQHF. CDR3 sequence (DNA): TGCAGTGCCCGGACAGGGGGCTTGGGCAATCAGCCCCAGCATTTT. The rearrangement uses TRBV20-1 and TRBJ1-5, with 11 positions matching TRBD1. The CDR3 spans 15 residues. After removal of 6 bases from V and 2 bases from J, the junction contained 6 bases not matched to a gene. Germline loops: CDR1 DFQATT, CDR2 SNEGSKA (reference sequence).

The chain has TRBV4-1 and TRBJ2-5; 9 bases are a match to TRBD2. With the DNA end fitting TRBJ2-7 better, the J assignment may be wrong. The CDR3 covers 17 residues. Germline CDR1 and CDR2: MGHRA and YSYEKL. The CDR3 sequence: CASSQDLAGGPWGEQYF. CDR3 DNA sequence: TGCGCCAGCAGCCAAGATCTCGCGGGAGGGCCCTGGGGCGAGCAGTACTTC.

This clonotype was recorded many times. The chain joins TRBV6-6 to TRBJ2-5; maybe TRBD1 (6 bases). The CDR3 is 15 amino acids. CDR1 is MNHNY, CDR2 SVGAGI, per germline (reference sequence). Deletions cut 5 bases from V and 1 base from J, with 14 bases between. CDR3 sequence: CASSDRDRLQETQYF. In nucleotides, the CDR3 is TGTGCCAGCAGTGACCGTGACAGGCTCCAAGAGACCCAGTACTTC.

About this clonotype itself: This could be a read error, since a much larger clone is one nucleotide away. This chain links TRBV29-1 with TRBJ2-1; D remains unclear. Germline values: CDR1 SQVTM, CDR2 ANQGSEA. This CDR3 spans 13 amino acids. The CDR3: CSAEVHLVNEQFF. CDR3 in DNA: TGCAGCGCTGAAGTGCACCTTGTCAATGAGCAGTTCTTC.

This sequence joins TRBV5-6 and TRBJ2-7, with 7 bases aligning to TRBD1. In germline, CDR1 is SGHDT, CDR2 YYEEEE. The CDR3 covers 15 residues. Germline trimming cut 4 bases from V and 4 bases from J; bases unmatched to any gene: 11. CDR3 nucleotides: TGTGCCAGCAGCCTAATGGACAGGCCTTCTTACGAGCAGTACTTC. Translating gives CASSLMDRPSYEQYF.

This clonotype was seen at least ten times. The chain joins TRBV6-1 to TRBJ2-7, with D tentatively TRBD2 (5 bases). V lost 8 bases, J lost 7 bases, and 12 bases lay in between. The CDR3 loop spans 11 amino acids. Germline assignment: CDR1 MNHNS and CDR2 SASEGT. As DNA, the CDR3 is TGTGCCAGCTCCGAGGGTAGGGAGCAGTACTTC. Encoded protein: CASSEGREQYF.

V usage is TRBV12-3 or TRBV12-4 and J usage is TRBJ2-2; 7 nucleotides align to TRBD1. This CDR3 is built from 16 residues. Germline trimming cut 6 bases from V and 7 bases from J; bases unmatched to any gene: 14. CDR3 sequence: CASREKGQWISGELFF. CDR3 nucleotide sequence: TGTGCCAGCAGAGAAAAGGGACAGTGGATAAGCGGGGAGCTGTTTTTT.